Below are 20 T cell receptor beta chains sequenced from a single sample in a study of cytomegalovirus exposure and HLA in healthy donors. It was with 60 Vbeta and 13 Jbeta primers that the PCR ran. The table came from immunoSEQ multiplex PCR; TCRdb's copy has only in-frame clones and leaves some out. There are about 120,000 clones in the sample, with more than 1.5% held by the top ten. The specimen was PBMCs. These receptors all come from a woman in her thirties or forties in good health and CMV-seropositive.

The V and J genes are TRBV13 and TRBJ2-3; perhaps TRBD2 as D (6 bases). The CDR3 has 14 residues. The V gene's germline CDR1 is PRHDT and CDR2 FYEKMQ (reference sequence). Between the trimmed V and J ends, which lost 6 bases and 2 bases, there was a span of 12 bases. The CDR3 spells CASRRAGFTDTQYF. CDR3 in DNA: TGTGCCAGCAGACGAGCGGGCTTCACAGATACGCAGTATTTT. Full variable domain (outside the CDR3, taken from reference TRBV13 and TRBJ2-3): AAGVIQSPRHLIKEKRETATLKCYPIPRHDTVYWYQQGPGQDPQFLISFYEKMQSDKGSIPDRFSAQQFSDYHSELNMSSLELGDSALYFCASRRAGFTDTQYFGPGTRLTVL.

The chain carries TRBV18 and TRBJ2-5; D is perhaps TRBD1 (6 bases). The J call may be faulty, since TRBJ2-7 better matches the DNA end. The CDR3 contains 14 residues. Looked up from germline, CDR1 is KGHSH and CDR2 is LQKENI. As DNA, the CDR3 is TGTGCCAGCTCACCACCGGCAGGGGACTACGAGCAGTACTTC. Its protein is CASSPPAGDYEQYF.

This CDR3 is CASSMQKGVHEQYF. In DNA form, the CDR3 reads TGTGCCAGTAGTATGCAAAAAGGGGTTCACGAGCAGTACTTC. The V gene is TRBV19, the J gene TRBJ2-5; possible D gene TRBD1, 5 bases. Gene TRBJ2-7 matches the end of the DNA better, so the J call may be wrong. This CDR3 comprises 14 residues. Per germline, CDR1 LNHDA and CDR2 SQIVND (reference sequence).

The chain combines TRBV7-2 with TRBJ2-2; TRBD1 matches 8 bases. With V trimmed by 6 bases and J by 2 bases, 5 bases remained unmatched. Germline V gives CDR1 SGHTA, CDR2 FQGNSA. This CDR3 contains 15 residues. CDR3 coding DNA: TGTGCCAGCAGGAAGGACAGGGTCAACACCGGGGAGCTGTTTTTT. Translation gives CASRKDRVNTGELFF. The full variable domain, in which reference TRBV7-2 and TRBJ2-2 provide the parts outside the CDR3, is GAGVSQSPSNKVTEKGKDVELRCDPISGHTALYWYRQSLGQGLEFLIYFQGNSAPDKSGLPSDRFSAERTGGSVSTLTIQRTQQEDSAVYLCASRKDRVNTGELFFGEGSRLTVL.

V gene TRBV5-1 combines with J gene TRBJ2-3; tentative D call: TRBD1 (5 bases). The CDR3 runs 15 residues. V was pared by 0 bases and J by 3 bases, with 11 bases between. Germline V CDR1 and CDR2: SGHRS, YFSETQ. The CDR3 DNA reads TGCGCCAGCAGCTTGGTTTCAGGGAATACAGATACGCAGTATTTT. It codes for CASSLVSGNTDTQYF.

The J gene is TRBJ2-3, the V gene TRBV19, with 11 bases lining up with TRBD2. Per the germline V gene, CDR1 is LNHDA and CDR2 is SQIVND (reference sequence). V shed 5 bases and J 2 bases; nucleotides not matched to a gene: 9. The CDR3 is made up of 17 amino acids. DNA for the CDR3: TGTGCCAGTAGTTCCGGGACTAGCGGTTTTCCCACAGATACGCAGTATTTT. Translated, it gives CASSSGTSGFPTDTQYF.

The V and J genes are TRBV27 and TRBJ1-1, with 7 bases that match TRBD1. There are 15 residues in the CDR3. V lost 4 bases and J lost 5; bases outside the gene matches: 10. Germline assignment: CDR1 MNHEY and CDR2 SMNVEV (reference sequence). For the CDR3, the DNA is TGTGCCAGCAGTTCCCAGACAGGGATGTGGACTGAAGCTTTCTTT. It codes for CASSSQTGMWTEAFF.

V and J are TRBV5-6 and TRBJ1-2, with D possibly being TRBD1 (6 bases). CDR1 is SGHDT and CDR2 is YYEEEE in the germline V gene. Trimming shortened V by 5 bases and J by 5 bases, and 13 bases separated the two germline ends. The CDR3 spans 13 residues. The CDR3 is CASSSGGRYGYTF. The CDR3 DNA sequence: TGTGCCAGCAGTTCGGGGGGCAGGTATGGCTACACCTTC.

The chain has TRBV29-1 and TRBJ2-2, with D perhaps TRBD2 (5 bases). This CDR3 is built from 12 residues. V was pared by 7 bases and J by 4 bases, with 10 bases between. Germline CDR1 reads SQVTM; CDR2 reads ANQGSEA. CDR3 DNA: TGCAGCGCTGTTGAGGGCACCGGGGAGCTGTTTTTT. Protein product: CSAVEGTGELFF.

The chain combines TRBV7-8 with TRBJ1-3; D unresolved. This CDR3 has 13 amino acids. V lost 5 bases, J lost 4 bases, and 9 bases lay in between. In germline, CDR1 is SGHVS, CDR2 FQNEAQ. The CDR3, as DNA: TGTGCCAGCAGCGGGAGCACCGGAAACACCATATATTTT. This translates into CASSGSTGNTIYF.

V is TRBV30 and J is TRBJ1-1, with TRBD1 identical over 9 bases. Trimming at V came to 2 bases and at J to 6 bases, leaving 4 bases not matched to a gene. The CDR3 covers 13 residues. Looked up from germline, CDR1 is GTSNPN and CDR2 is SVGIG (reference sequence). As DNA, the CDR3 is TGTGCCTGGAGTCCGGGACAGGGTCCTGAAGCTTTCTTT. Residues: CAWSPGQGPEAFF.

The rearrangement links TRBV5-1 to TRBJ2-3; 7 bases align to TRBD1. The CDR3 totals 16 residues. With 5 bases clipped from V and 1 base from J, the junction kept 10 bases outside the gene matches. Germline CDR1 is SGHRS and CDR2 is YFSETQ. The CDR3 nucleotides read TGCGCCAGCAGAAACCAGGGGGTTAGGGGCACAGATACGCAGTATTTT. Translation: CASRNQGVRGTDTQYF.

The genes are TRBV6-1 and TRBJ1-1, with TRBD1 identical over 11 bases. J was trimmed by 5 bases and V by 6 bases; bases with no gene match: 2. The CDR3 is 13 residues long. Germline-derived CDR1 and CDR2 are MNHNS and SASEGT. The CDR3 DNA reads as TGTGCCAGCAGCGGACAGGGGGCGACTGAAGCTTTCTTT. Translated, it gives CASSGQGATEAFF.

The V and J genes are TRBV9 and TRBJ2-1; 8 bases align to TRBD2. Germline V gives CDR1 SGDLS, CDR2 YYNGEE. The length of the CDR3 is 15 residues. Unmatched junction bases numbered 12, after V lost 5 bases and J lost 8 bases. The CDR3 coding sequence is TGTGCCAGCAGTCGGAAAGCGGGAGTCGGGGATGAGCAGTTCTTC. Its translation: CASSRKAGVGDEQFF.

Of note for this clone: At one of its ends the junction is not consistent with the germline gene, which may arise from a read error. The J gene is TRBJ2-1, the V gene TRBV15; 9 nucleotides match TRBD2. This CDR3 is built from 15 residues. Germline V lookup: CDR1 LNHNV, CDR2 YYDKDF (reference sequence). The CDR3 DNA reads TGTGCCACCAGCAGAGCGGCGGGAGGGACCTTTGAGAGAGTCTTC. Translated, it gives CATSRAAGGTFERVF. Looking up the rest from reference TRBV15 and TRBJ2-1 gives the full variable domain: DAMVIQNPRYQVTQFGKPVTLSCSQTLNHNVMYWYQQKSSQAPKLLFHYYDKDFNNEADTPDNFQSRRPNTSFCFLDIRSPGLGDTAMYLCATSRAAGGTFERVFGPGTRLTVL.

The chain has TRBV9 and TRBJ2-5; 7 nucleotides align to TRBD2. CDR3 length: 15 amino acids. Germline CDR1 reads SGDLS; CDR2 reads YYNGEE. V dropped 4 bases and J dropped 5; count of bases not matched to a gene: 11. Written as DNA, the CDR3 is TGTGCCAGCAGCCAAACGACTGGGAGGGTGGAGACCCAGTACTTC. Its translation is CASSQTTGRVETQYF.

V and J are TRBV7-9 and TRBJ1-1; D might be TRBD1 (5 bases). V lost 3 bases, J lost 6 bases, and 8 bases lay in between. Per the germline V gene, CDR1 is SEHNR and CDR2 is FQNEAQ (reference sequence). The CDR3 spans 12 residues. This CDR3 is CASSFTGSEAFF. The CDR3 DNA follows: TGTGCCAGCAGCTTTACAGGTTCTGAAGCTTTCTTT.

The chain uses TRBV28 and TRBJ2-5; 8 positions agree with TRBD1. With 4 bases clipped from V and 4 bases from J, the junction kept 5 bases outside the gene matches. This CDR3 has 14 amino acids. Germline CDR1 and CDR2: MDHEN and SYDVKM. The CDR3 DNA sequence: TGTGCCAGCAGTTCTCCGACAGGGGTAGAGACCCAGTACTTC. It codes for CASSSPTGVETQYF.

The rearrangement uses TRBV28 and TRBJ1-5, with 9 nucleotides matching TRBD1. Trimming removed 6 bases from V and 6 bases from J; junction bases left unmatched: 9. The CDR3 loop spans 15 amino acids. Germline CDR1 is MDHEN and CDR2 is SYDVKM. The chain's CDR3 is CASRTGQGLTQPQHF. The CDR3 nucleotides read TGTGCCAGCAGGACGGGACAGGGCTTGACTCAGCCCCAGCATTTT. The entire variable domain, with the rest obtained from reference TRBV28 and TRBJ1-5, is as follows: DVKVTQSSRYLVKRTGEKVFLECVQDMDHENMFWYRQDPGLGLRLIYFSYDVKMKEKGDIPEGYSVSREKKERFSLILESASTNQTSMYLCASRTGQGLTQPQHFGDGTRLSIL.

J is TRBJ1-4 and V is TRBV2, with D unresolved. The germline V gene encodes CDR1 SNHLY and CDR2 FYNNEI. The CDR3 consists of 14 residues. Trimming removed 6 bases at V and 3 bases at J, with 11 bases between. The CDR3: CASRPGRANEKLFF. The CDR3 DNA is TGTGCCAGCAGACCCGGGAGGGCTAATGAAAAACTGTTTTTT.